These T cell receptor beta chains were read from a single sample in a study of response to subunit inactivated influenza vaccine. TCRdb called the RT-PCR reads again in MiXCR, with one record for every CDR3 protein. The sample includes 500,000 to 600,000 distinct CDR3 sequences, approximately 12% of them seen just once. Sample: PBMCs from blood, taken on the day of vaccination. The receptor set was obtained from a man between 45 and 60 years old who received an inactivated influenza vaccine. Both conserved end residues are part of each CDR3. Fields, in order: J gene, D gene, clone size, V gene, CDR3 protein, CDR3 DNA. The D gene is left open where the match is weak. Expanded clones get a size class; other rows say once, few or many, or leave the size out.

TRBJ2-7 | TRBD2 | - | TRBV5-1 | CASSLGDAGAGGSEQYF | TGCGCCAGCAGCTTGGGTGATGCTGGAGCGGGAGGTTCCGAGCAGTACTTC
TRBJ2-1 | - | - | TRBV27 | CASRAGSYNEQFF | TGTGCCAGCAGGGCTGGATCCTACAATGAGCAGTTCTTC
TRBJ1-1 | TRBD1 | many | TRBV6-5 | CASSYSGTDNTEAFF | TGTGCCAGCAGTTATTCCGGGACAGATAACACTGAAGCTTTCTTT
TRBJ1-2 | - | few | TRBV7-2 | CASRTDTNYGYTF | TGTGCCAGCAGAACCGACACTAACTATGGCTACACCTTC
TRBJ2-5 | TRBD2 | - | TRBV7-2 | CASSGLAGGLGAGTQYF | TGTGCCAGCAGCGGTCTGGCGGGAGGGCTTGGGGCAGGGACCCAGTACTTC
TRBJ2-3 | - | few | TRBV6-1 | CASLDRSTDTQYF | TGTGCCAGTCTGGACAGAAGCACAGATACGCAGTATTTT
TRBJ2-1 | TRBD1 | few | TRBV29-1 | CSAHRGQGSNEQFF | TGCAGCGCCCATAGGGGACAGGGTTCCAATGAGCAGTTCTTC
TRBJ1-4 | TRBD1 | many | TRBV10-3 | CAIRRQGLNEKLFF | TGTGCCATCAGACGACAGGGGCTGAATGAAAAACTGTTTTTT
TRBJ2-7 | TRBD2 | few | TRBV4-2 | CASSQYSSGSLYEQYF | TGTGCCAGCAGCCAATATTCTAGCGGGTCGCTTTACGAGCAGTACTTC
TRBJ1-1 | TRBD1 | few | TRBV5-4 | CASSPGGAISDTEAFF | TGTGCCAGCAGCCCAGGGGGCGCGATCTCGGACACTGAAGCTTTCTTT
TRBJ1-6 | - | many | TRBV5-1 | CASSLDRYSPLHF | TGCGCCAGCAGCTTGGATCGTTATTCACCCCTCCACTTT
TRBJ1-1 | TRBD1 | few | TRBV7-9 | CASSTGQQNTEAFF | TGTGCCAGCAGCACGGGACAGCAGAACACTGAAGCTTTCTTT
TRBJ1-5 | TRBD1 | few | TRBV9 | CASSSTGEGQPQHF | TGTGCCAGCAGCTCCACAGGGGAAGGTCAGCCCCAGCATTTT
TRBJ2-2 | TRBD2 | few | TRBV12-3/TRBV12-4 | CASSPVGRGGTGELFF | TGTGCCAGCAGTCCGGTCGGGCGGGGGGGCACCGGGGAGCTGTTTTTT
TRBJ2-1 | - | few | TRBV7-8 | CASSLDKSSYNEQFF | TGTGCCAGCAGCTTAGACAAGAGCTCCTACAATGAGCAGTTCTTC
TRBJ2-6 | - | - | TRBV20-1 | CSARALGPSGANVLTF | TGCAGTGCTAGAGCTTTGGGGCCCTCTGGGGCCAACGTCCTGACTTTC
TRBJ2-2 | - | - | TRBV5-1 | CASSLGGITNTGELFF | TGCGCCAGCAGCTTGGGAGGAATTACGAACACCGGGGAGCTGTTTTTT
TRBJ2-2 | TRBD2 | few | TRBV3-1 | CASSRTSGKTGELFF | TGTGCCAGCAGCCGGACTAGCGGTAAAACCGGGGAGCTGTTTTTT
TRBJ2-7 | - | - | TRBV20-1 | CSASGDRGPTYEQYF | TGCAGTGCTAGTGGGGATCGCGGGCCCACCTACGAGCAGTACTTC
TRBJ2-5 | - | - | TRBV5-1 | CASSLREWETQYF | TGCGCCAGCAGCTTGCGGGAGTGGGAGACCCAGTACTTC
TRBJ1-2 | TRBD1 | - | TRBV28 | CASSSDDREHGYTF | TGTGCCAGCAGTTCTGATGACAGGGAACATGGCTACACCTTC
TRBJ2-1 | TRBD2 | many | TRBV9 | CASSVGLAGRNEQFF | TGTGCCAGCAGCGTAGGGCTAGCGGGAAGGAATGAGCAGTTCTTC
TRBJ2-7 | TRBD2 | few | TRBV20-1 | CSATSGGAFEQYF | TGCAGTGCTACGAGCGGGGGGGCCTTCGAGCAGTACTTC
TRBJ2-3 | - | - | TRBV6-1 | CASSRGGWTDTQYF | TGTGCCAGCAGCCGAGGGGGGTGGACAGATACGCAGTATTTT
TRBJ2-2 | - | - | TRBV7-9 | CASSFSSRANTGELIF | TGTGCCAGCAGCTTTTCGAGCCGCGCGAACACCGGGGAGCTGATTTTT
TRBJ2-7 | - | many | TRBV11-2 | CASSLDLTGASKQYF | TGTGCCAGCAGCTTAGATCTAACGGGAGCGTCCAAGCAGTACTTC
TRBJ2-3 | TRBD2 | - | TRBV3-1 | CASSQDPTSLSTDTQYF | TGTGCCAGCAGCCAAGACCCGACTAGCCTGAGCACAGATACGCAGTATTTT
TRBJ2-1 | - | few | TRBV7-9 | CASSFRPLEQFF | TGTGCCAGCAGCTTCCGCCCGCTCGAGCAGTTCTTC
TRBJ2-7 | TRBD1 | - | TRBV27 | CASRTGLGEQYF | TGTGCCAGCAGGACAGGGTTGGGCGAGCAGTACTTC
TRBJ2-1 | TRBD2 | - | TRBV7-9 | CASSLGLANYNEQFF | TGTGCCAGCAGCTTGGGACTAGCGAACTACAATGAGCAGTTCTTC
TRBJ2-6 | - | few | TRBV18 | CASSPPSGRGANVLTF | TGTGCCAGCTCACCACCGTCAGGGCGCGGGGCCAACGTCCTGACTTTC
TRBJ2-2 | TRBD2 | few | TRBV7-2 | CASSPRWSGGTGELFF | TGTGCCAGCAGCCCGAGATGGAGCGGGGGCACCGGGGAGCTGTTTTTT
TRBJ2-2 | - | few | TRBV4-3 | CASSQGGLGPLNGELFF | TGCGCCAGCAGCCAAGGGGGACTCGGACCCCTGAACGGGGAGCTGTTTTTT
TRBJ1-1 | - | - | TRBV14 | CASSQRAHTEAFF | TGTGCCAGCAGCCAGCGGGCCCACACTGAAGCTTTCTTT
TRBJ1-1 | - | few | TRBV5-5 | CASSHERTSTEAFF | TGTGCCAGCAGCCATGAGAGGACGTCCACTGAAGCTTTCTTT
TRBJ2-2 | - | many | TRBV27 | CASSLDGRGTGELFF | TGTGCCAGCAGTTTAGACGGGAGAGGGACCGGGGAGCTGTTTTTT
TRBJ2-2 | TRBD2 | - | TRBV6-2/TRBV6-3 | CASSYPGLALVGELFF | TGTGCCAGCAGTTACCCGGGACTAGCGTTGGTCGGGGAGCTGTTTTTT
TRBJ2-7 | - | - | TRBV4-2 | CASSHSGYYEQYF | TGTGCCAGCAGCCACTCGGGATACTACGAGCAGTACTTC
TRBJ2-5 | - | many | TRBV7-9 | CASSLVETQYF | TGTGCCAGCAGCTTAGTGGAGACCCAGTACTTC
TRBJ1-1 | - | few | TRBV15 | CATSRESGLEAFF | TGTGCCACCAGCAGAGAGTCAGGGTTAGAAGCTTTCTTT
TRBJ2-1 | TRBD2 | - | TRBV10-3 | CAIKRTSGDYNEQFF | TGTGCCATCAAACGGACTAGCGGGGACTACAATGAGCAGTTCTTC